This T cell receptor (beta chain) came from a study of OX40 agonist ivuxolimab in advanced cancers. Whole-study results and caveats: Clones of CD4+ and CD8+ blood T cells grew by week 6 at doses of 0.1 to 3.0 mg/kg.

Notes on this clone: Its antigen is unidentified.

Using immunoSEQ multiplex PCR, the repertoire was profiled, and TCRdb retains in-frame clones only, with some absent. This sample has some 150,000 clones, with roughly nine tenths found just once. The receptor comes from an adult with an advanced solid tumor such as melanoma, head and neck, liver or kidney cancer. The material sequenced was CD4+ or CD8+ T cells sorted from blood, taken in a trial of the OX40 agonist ivuxolimab.

CDR3 loop: CASSLENDGIAGGPYNEQFF. The CDR3 DNA follows: TGTGCCAGCAGCCTCGAAAACGACGGGATAGCGGGAGGGCCCTACAATGAGCAGTTCTTC. The rearrangement uses TRBV5-5 and TRBJ2-1, with TRBD2 matching over 11 bases. The CDR3 sequence is 20 residues long. Germline values: CDR1 SGHKS, CDR2 YYEKEE (reference sequence). With V trimmed by 4 bases and J by 2 bases, 17 bases remained unmatched. The full variable domain, rest sourced from reference TRBV5-5 and TRBJ2-1, is DAGVTQSPTHLIKTRGQQVTLRCSPISGHKSVSWYQQVLGQGPQFIFQYYEKEERGRGNFPDRFSARQFPNYSSELNVNALLLGDSALYLCASSLENDGIAGGPYNEQFFGPGTRLTVL.